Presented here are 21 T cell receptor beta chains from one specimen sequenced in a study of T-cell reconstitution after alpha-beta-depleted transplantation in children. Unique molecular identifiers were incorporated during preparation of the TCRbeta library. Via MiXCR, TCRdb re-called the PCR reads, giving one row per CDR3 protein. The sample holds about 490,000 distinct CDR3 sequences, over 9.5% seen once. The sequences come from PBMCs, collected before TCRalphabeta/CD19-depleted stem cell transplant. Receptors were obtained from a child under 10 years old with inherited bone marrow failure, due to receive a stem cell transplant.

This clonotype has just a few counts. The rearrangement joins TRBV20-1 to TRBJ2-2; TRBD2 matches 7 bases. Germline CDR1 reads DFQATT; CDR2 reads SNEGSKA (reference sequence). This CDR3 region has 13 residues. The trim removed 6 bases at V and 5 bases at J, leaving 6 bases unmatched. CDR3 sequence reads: CSARSGYTGELFF. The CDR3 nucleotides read TGCAGTGCCCGTAGCGGGTATACCGGGGAGCTGTTTTTT.

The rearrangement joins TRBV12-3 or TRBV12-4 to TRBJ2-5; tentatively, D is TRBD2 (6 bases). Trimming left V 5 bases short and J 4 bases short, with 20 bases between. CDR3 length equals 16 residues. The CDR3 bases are TGTGCCAGCAGTCCGAATAGTGGGGGAGGCGGAGAGACCCAGTACTTC. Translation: CASSPNSGGGGETQYF.

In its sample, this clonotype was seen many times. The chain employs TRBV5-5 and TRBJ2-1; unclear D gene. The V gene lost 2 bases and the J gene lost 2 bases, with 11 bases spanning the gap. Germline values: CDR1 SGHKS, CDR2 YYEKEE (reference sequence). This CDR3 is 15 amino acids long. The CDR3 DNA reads TGTGCCAGCAGCTTTACTCATGGGGCCTACAATGAGCAGTTCTTC. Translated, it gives CASSFTHGAYNEQFF.

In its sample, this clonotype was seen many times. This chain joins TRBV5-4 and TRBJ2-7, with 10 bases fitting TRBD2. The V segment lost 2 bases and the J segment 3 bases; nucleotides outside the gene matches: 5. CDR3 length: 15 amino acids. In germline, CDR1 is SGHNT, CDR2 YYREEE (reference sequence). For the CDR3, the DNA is TGTGCCAGCAGCTTCGGGACTAGCGCTAACTACGAGCAGTACTTC. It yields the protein CASSFGTSANYEQYF.

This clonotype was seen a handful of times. The CDR3 DNA reads as TGTGCCAGCAGTTACTCGAGTGCAGCAAGGGTTGAGAAACTGTTTTTT. Translation gives CASSYSSAARVEKLFF. J is TRBJ1-4 and V is TRBV6-5; no clear D. This CDR3 has 16 residues. Germline CDR1 is MNHEY and CDR2 is SVGAGI. The V and J ends lost 0 bases and 11 bases respectively, with 19 bases between them.

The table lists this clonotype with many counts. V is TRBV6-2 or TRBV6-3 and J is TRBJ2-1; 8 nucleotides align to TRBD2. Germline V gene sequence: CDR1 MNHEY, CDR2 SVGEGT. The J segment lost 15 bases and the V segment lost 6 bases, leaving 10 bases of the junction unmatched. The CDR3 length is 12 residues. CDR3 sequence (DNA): TGTGCCAGCAGCCAGAGGACTAGCCCGCGGTTCTTC. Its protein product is CASSQRTSPRFF.

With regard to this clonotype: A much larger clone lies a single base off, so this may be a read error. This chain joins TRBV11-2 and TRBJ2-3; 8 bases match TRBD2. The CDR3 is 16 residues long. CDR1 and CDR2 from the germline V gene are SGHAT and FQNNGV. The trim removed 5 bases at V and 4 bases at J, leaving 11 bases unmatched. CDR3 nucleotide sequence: TGTGCCAGCAGCCCTACTAGCGGCCCCTTCTCAGATACGCAGTATTTT. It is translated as CASSPTSGPFSDTQYF.

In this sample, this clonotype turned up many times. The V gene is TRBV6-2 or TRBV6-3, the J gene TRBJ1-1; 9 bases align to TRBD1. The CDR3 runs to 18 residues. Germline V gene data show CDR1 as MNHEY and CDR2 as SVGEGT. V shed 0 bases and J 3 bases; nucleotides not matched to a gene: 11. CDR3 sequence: CASSYSTLRQGGYTEAFF. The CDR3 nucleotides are TGTGCCAGCAGTTACTCAACTCTAAGACAGGGGGGTTACACTGAAGCTTTCTTT.

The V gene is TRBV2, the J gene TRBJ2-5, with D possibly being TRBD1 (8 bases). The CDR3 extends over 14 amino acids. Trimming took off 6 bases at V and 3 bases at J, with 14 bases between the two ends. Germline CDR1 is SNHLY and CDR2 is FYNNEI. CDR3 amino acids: CASRLQGGEETQYF. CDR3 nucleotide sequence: TGTGCCAGCAGGTTACAGGGGGGGGAAGAGACCCAGTACTTC.

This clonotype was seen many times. CDR3 sequence (DNA): TGTGCCAGCTCACCAATCGGACAGGGGGATAACACCGGGGAGCTGTTTTTT. It codes for CASSPIGQGDNTGELFF. This chain links TRBV18 with TRBJ2-2; TRBD1 matches at 10 bases. Germline lookup yields CDR1 KGHSH and CDR2 LQKENI. The CDR3 runs 17 residues. Trimming removed 2 bases from V and 2 bases from J; junction bases left unmatched: 5.

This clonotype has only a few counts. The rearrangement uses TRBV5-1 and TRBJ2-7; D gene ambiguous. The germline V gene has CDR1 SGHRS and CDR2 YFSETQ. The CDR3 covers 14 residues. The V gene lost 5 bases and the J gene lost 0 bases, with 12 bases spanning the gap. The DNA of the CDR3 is TGCGCCAGCAGGACCGGGCCGAGCTCCTACGAGCAGTACTTC. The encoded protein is CASRTGPSSYEQYF.

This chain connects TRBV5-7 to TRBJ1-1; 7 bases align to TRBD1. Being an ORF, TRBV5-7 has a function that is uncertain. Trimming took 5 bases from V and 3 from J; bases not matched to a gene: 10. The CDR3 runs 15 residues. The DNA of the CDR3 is TGTGCCAGCAGTCCTACAGGGGCTTCAGACACTGAAGCTTTCTTT. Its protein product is CASSPTGASDTEAFF.

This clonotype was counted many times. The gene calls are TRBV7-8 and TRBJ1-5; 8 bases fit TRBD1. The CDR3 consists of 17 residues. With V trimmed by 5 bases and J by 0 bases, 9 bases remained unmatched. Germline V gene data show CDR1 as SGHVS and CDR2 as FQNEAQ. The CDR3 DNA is TGTGCCAGCAGCACCCGACAGGGGCCCTATAGCAATCAGCCCCAGCATTTT. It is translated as CASSTRQGPYSNQPQHF.

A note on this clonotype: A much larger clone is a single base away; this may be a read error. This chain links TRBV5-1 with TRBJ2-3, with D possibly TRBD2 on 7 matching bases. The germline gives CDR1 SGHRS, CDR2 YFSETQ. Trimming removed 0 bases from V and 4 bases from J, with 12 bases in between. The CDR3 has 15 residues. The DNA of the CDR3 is TGCGCCAGCAGCTTGGGCCGGGGGGCCGCAGATACGCAGTATTTT. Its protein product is CASSLGRGAADTQYF.

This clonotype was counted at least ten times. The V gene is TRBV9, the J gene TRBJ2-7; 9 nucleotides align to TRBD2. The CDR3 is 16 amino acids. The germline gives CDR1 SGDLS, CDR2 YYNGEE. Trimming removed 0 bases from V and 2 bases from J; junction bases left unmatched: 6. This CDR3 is CASSVGGLAGTYEQYF. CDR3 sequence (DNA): TGTGCCAGCAGCGTAGGAGGGCTAGCGGGAACCTACGAGCAGTACTTC.

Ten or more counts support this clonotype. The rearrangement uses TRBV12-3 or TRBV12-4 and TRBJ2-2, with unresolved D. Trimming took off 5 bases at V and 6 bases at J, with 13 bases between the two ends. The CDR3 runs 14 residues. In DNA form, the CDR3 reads TGTGCCAGCAGTCCGCGGATAATGTCCGGGGAGCTGTTTTTT. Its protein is CASSPRIMSGELFF.

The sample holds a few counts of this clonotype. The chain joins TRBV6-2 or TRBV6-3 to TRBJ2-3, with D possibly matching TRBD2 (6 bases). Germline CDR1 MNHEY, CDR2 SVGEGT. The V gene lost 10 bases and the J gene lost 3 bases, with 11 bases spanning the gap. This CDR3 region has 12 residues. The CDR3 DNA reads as TGTGCCACCGCGACTAGAACAGATACGCAGTATTTT. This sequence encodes CATATRTDTQYF.

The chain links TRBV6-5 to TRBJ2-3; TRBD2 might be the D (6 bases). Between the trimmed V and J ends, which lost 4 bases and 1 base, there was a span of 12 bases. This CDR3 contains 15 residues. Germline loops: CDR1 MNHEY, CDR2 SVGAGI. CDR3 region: CASSSSPGGTDTQYF. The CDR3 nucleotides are TGTGCCAGCAGTTCTAGCCCGGGGGGCACAGATACGCAGTATTTT.

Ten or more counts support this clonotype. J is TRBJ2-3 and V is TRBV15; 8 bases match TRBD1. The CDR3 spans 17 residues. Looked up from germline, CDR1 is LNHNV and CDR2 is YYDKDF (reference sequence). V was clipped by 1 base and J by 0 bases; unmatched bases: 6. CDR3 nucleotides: TGTGCCACCAGCAGAGCCCGAGACAGGGGCAGCACAGATACGCAGTATTTT. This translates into CATSRARDRGSTDTQYF.

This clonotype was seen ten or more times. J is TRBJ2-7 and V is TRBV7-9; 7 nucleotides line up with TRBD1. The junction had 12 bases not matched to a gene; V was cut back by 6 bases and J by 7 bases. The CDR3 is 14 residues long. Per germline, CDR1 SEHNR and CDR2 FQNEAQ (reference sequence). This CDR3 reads CASRPVAGTVEQYF. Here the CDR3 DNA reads TGTGCCAGCAGACCCGTAGCCGGGACAGTGGAGCAGTACTTC.

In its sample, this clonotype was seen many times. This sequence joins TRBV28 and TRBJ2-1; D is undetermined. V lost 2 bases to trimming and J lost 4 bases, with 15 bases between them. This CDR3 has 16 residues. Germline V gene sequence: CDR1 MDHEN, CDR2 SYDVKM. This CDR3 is CASSLRWPSQYNEQFF. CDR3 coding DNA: TGTGCCAGCAGTTTACGGTGGCCCTCGCAGTACAATGAGCAGTTCTTC.